One and the same sample provided the 13 T cell receptor beta chains below, sequenced in a study of CD8 T cells in Susac syndrome. When the RNA was reverse transcribed, random hexamers were used with an input of roughly 0.45 to 1 ug. Using its own MiXCR run on the immunoSEQ multiplex PCR reads, TCRdb lists one record per CDR3 protein. This repertoire shows around 130,000 distinct CDR3 sequences, 94% found once; its top ten account for about 0.098%. Specimen: CD4+ T cells from PBMCs. The receptors here all came from a human donor in good health.

The genes are TRBV6-2 or TRBV6-3 and TRBJ2-7; D unclear. From germline, CDR1 is MNHEY and CDR2 SVGEGT. V gave up 4 bases and J gave up 3 bases, with 10 bases separating them. CDR3 length equals 13 residues. CDR3 sequence (DNA): TGTGCCAGCAGTTGGGCGGTTCTCTACGAGCAGTACTTC. As protein: CASSWAVLYEQYF.

This clonotype was seen only a few times. The chain is built from TRBV6-2 or TRBV6-3 and TRBJ2-6; D ambiguous. V gave up 5 bases and J gave up 0 bases, with 11 bases separating them. CDR3 length: 16 amino acids. The germline gives CDR1 MNHEY, CDR2 SVGEGT. DNA for the CDR3: TGTGCCAGCAGTAGCCACAGCTTCTCTGGGGCCAACGTCCTGACTTTC. Translation: CASSSHSFSGANVLTF.

The V and J genes are TRBV30 and TRBJ2-2, with unresolved D. Trimming took off 4 bases at V and 0 bases at J, with 9 bases between the two ends. The CDR3 is made up of 14 amino acids. In germline, CDR1 is GTSNPN, CDR2 SVGIG (reference sequence). DNA of the CDR3: TGTGCCTGGAAGGATACTCCGAACACCGGGGAGCTGTTTTTT. Its translation: CAWKDTPNTGELFF. The complete variable domain, with remaining parts taken from reference TRBV30 and TRBJ2-2, reads SQTIHQWPATLVQPVGSPLSLECTVEGTSNPNLYWYRQAAGRGLQLLFYSVGIGQISSEVPQNLSASRPQDRQFILSSKKLLLSDSGFYLCAWKDTPNTGELFFGEGSRLTVL.

The chain combines TRBV24-1 with TRBJ2-5; the match to TRBD2 covers 13 bases. The V gene end was trimmed by 3 bases and the J gene end by 4 bases; junction bases not matched to a gene: 1. Germline CDR1 is KGHDR and CDR2 is SFDVKD. This CDR3 contains 15 residues. Here the CDR3 reads CATSDRLAGGETQYF. CDR3 nucleotide sequence: TGTGCCACCAGTGATAGACTAGCGGGAGGAGAGACCCAGTACTTC.

The CDR3 here is CASSKEGLVYEQYF. Written as DNA, the CDR3 is TGTGCCAGCAGCAAAGAGGGCCTAGTTTACGAGCAGTACTTC. The rearrangement uses TRBV21-1 and TRBJ2-7; the DNA was not compared with TRBD2, the D call given in the table. TRBV21-1 is classified as a pseudogene. CDR3 length equals 14 residues.

The chain recombines TRBV4-2 with TRBJ1-2; D is undetermined. Germline lookup yields CDR1 LGHNA and CDR2 YNFKEQ. This CDR3 has 15 residues. Trimming removed 1 base at V and 2 bases at J, with 11 bases between. Here the CDR3 DNA reads TGTGCCAGCAGCCAAGGGGATACGGCCAACTATGGCTACACCTTC. Its protein product is CASSQGDTANYGYTF.

This chain links TRBV6-5 with TRBJ2-7; D perhaps matches TRBD1 (5 bases). The germline gives CDR1 MNHEY, CDR2 SVGAGI. This CDR3 has 12 amino acids. Trimming shortened V by 8 bases and J by 7 bases, and 15 bases separated the two germline ends. Here the CDR3 DNA reads TGTGCCAGCGGGGCCTTCCTCCGGGAGCAGTACTTC. Its protein is CASGAFLREQYF.

The chain has TRBV15 and TRBJ2-1; 8 nucleotides line up with TRBD1. The CDR3 consists of 16 residues. Germline CDR1 reads LNHNV; CDR2 reads YYDKDF (reference sequence). Trimming at V came to 5 bases and at J to 0 bases, leaving 6 bases not matched to a gene. In nucleotides, the CDR3 is TGTGCCACCAGCTCCCGGACAGGGAGCTCCTACAATGAGCAGTTCTTC. Protein product: CATSSRTGSSYNEQFF. The full variable domain, completed using reference TRBV15 and TRBJ2-1, is DAMVIQNPRYQVTQFGKPVTLSCSQTLNHNVMYWYQQKSSQAPKLLFHYYDKDFNNEADTPDNFQSRRPNTSFCFLDIRSPGLGDTAMYLCATSSRTGSSYNEQFFGPGTRLTVL.

The CDR3 region has the DNA TGTGCCAGCAGTTTCCCCCTTGGAGGGGCGGACGAGCAGTACTTC. The encoded protein is CASSFPLGGADEQYF. The genes are TRBV12-3 or TRBV12-4 and TRBJ2-7, with a tentative D call TRBD2 (6 bases). This CDR3 spans 15 amino acids. Trimming removed 3 bases from V and 5 bases from J, with 17 bases in between.

This rearrangement joins TRBV9 to TRBJ2-7, with D possibly called TRBD1 or TRBD2 (5 bases each). The CDR3 is 14 residues long. V lost 4 bases and J 3 bases, leaving 14 bases between the germline ends. The germline V gene has CDR1 SGDLS and CDR2 YYNGEE. The CDR3 region has the DNA TGTGCCAGCAGCAAAGGACCTGGGGGCTACGAGCAGTACTTC. It encodes CASSKGPGGYEQYF.

V is TRBV4-2 and J is TRBJ1-6; the match to TRBD1 covers 9 bases. The CDR3 loop spans 17 amino acids. Trimming took 1 base from V and 9 from J; bases not matched to a gene: 10. Germline assignment: CDR1 LGHNA and CDR2 YNFKEQ. The chain's CDR3 is CASSQATPGQGASPLHF. DNA of the CDR3: TGTGCCAGCAGCCAAGCTACACCGGGACAGGGTGCTTCACCCCTCCACTTT.

The chain links TRBV20-1 to TRBJ2-7; D remains ambiguous. The CDR3 runs to 13 residues. V lost 5 bases and J 2 bases, leaving 13 bases between the germline ends. Germline V gives CDR1 DFQATT, CDR2 SNEGSKA (reference sequence). This chain's CDR3 is CSAPPDGPYEQYF. The DNA of the CDR3 is TGCAGTGCTCCGCCCGACGGACCCTACGAGCAGTACTTC.

V usage is TRBV28 and J usage is TRBJ2-3; TRBD2 matches 7 bases. The CDR3 has 14 amino acids. Germline CDR1 is MDHEN and CDR2 is SYDVKM. After removal of 5 bases from V and 5 bases from J, the junction contained 7 bases not matched to a gene. The CDR3 region is CASSGAGEIDTQYF. The DNA for the CDR3 is TGTGCCAGCAGTGGCGCGGGAGAGATAGATACGCAGTATTTT.